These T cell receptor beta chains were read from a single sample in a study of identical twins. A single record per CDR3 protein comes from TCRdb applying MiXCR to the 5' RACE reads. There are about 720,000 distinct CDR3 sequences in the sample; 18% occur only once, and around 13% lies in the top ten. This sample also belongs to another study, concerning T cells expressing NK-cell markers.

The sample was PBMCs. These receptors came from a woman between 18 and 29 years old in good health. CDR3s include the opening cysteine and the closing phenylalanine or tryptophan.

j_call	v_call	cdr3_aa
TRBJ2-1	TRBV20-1	CSASLGTRNNEQFF
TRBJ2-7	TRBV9	CASSPSHLAGSSYEQYF
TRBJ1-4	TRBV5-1	CASSLEPTTFQKLFF
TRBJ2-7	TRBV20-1	CSARVGVPDLEQYF
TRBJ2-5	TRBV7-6	CASSTPGQGYQETQYF
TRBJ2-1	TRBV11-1	CASSSNTPGTGTYNEQFF
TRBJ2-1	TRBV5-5	CASSSPGQSSYNEQFF
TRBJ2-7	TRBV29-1	CSVATAPYEQYF
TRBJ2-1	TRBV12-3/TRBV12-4	CASSSTDRPSYNEQFF
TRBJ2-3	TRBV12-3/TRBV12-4	CASRGQGNADTQYF
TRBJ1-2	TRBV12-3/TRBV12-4	CASSLARAGTGYTF
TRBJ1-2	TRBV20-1	CSAYGTGTYGYTF
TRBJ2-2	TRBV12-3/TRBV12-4	CASYYTGELFF
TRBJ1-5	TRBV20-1	CSARGWQGEDQPQHF
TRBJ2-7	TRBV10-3	CAIRSGGEQYF
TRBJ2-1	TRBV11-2	CASSAVSSYNEQFF
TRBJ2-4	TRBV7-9	CASSWSDIQYF
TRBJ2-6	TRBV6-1	CASKPTQGGDSGANVLTF
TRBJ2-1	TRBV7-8	CASSEGLEYNEQFF
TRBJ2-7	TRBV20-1	CSARAGGLSYEQYF
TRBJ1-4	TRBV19	CASSGQINEKLFF
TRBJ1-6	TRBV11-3	CASRISSGNSPLHF
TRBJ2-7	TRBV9	CASSVAPSYEQYF
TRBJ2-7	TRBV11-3	CASSGQGASYEQYF
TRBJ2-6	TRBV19	CASIDSYSRSGANVLTF
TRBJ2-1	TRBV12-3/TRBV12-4	CASSRRDSSYNEQFF
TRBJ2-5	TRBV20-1	CSAGRLAGGPGGETQYF
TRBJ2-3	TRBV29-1	CSLLLAGASDTQYF
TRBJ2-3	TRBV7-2	CASSQFPPGLTTDTQYF
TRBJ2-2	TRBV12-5	CASGLLGQGAGELFF
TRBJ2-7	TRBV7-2	CASTSVANPPYEQYF
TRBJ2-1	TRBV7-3	CASSLRPSGEQFF
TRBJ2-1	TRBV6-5	CASSWGRTSGDHNEQFF
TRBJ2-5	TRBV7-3	CASSLHASGGLGETQYF
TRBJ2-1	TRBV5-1	CASSLATSGANEQFF
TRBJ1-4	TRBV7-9	CASSFVTGGGGEKLFF
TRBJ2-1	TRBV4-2	CASSQDPTKVSSYNEQFF
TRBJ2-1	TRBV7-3	CASSLDPPTSGVGNEQFF
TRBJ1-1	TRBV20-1	CSAGRGRQFSTEAFF
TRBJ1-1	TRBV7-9	CASSSRGATEAFF
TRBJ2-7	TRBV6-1	CASSPSGSGYEQYF
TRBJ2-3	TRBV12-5	CASGPPGTGMADTQYF
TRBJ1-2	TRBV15	CATSVGYGYTF
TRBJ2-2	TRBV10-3	CATTPGQGANGELFF
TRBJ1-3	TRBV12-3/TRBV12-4	CAMSDGSLGNTIYF
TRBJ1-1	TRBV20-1	CSARAAGPNTEAFF
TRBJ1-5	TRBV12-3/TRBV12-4	CASSFDPDQPQHF
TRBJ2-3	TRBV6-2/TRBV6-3	CASTQGQTVSTDTQYF
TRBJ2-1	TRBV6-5	CASSYLGLAVRNEQFF
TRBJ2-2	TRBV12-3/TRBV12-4	CASSSPGLAGTRRTGELFF
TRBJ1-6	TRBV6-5	CASSYQGSNSPLHF
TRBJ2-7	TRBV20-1	CSARAVWFRREYF
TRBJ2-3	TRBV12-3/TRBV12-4	CASSFREDTDTQYF
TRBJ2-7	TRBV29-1	CSVDPGQGFHEQYF
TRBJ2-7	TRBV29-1	CSVESEGRGYEQYF
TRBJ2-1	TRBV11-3	CASSGQDKNEQFF
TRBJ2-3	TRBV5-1	CASSLGTSGAPTDTQYF
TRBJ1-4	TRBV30	CAWKRSGGAINEKLFF
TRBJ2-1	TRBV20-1	CSVALAGNEQFF